This TCR beta chain was captured by sequencing in a study of blood T cell repertoires in COVID-19. Clones were read by immunoSEQ multiplex PCR, and TCRdb kept only the in-frame ones, dropping some. The table includes 250,000 to 300,000 clones, about 80% detected once. The study assigned cohorts using participant-reported clinical history. V shed 4 bases and J 0 bases; nucleotides not matched to a gene: 5. The CDR3 covers 16 residues. Germline CDR1 SGHRS, CDR2 YFSETQ. This clonotype was obtained from a man aged 30-40 years with acute COVID-19. V and J are TRBV5-1 and TRBJ2-3; TRBD2 matches 10 bases. Sequenced sample: PBMCs or T cells enriched from blood (not recorded which). This CDR3 is CASSQTSGPSTDTQYF. The CDR3 bases are TGCGCCAGCAGCCAGACTAGCGGGCCTAGCACAGATACGCAGTATTTT.